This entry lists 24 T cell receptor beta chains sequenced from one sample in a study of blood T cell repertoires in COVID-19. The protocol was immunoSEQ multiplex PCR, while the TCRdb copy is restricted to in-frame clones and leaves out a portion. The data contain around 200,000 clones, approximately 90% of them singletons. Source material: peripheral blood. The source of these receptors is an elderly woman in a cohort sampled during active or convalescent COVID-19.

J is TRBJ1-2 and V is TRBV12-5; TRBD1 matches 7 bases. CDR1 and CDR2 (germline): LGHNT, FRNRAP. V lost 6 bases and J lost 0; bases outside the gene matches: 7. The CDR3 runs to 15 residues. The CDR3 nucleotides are TGTGCTAGTGGCTTCCCGACAGGGCCTAACTATGGCTACACCTTC. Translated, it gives CASGFPTGPNYGYTF.

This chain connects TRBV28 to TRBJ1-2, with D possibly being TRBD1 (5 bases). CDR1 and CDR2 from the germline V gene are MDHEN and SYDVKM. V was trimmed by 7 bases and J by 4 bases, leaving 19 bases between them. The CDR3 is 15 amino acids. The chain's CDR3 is CASIKPPTGVYGYTF. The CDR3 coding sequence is TGTGCCAGCATCAAACCCCCTACGGGGGTCTATGGCTACACCTTC.

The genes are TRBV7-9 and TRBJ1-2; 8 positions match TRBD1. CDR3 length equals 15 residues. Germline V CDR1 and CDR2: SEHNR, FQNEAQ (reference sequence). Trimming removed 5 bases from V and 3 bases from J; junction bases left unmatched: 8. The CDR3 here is CASSPFQGADYGYTF. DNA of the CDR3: TGTGCCAGCAGCCCCTTTCAGGGGGCAGACTATGGCTACACCTTC.

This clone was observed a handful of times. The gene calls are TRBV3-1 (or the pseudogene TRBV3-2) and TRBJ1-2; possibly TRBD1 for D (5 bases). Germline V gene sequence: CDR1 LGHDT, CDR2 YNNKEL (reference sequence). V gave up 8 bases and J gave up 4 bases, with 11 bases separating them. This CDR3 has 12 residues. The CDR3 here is CASGLQGYGYTF. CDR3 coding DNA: TGTGCCAGCGGCCTTCAGGGCTATGGCTACACCTTC.

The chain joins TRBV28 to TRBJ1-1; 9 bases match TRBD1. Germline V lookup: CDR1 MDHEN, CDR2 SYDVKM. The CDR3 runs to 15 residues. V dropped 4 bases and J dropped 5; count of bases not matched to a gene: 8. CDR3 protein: CASSSHGQGRTEAFF. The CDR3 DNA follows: TGTGCCAGCAGTTCCCACGGACAGGGGCGGACTGAAGCTTTCTTT. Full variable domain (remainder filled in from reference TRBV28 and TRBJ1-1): DVKVTQSSRYLVKRTGEKVFLECVQDMDHENMFWYRQDPGLGLRLIYFSYDVKMKEKGDIPEGYSVSREKKERFSLILESASTNQTSMYLCASSSHGQGRTEAFFGQGTRLTVV.

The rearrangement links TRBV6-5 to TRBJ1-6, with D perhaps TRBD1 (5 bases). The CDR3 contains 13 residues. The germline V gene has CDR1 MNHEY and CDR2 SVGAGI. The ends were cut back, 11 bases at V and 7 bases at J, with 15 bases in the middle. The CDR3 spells CAPGAGYNSPLHF. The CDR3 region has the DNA TGTGCCCCGGGAGCAGGGTACAATTCACCCCTCCACTTT.

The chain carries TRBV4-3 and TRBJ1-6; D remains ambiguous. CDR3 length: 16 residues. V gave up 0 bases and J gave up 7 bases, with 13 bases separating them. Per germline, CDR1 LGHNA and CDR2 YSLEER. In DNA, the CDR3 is TGCGCCAGCAGCCAAGATTACGGACTCCAGAATTCACCCCTCCACTTT. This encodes CASSQDYGLQNSPLHF.

CDR3 sequence reads: CASRAGQGNTEAFF. For the CDR3, the DNA is TGTGCCAGCAGGGCAGGACAGGGAAACACTGAAGCTTTCTTT. The gene calls are TRBV6-5 and TRBJ1-1, with 8 bases that match TRBD1. The germline V gene encodes CDR1 MNHEY and CDR2 SVGAGI. CDR3 length: 14 amino acids. With 6 bases clipped from V and 2 bases from J, the junction kept 5 bases outside the gene matches.

CDR3 nucleotides: TGTGCCAGCAGCCAAGGGGGGGATGTTAGCAATCAGCCCCAGCATTTT. Translating it yields CASSQGGDVSNQPQHF. This sequence joins TRBV3-1 (or the pseudogene TRBV3-2) and TRBJ1-5; TRBD1 is a possible D gene (5 bases). Trimming stripped 1 base from V and 0 bases from J, with 10 bases between. The CDR3 is 16 residues long. Germline-derived CDR1 and CDR2 are LGHDT and YNNKEL (reference sequence).

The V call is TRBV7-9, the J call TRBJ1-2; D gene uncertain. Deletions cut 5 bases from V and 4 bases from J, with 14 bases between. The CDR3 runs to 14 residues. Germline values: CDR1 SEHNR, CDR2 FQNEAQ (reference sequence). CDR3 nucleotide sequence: TGTGCCAGCAGCCCTCCGTCGAGGTTCTATGGCTACACCTTC. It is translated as CASSPPSRFYGYTF.

CDR3 protein: CASSLEPRDEQFF. DNA for the CDR3: TGTGCCAGCAGCTTGGAACCGCGGGATGAGCAGTTCTTC. V and J are TRBV5-6 and TRBJ2-1; a weak D match, TRBD2 (5 bases). Per germline, CDR1 SGHDT and CDR2 YYEEEE. V shed 0 bases and J shed 8 bases, with 9 bases lying between them. The CDR3 covers 13 residues.

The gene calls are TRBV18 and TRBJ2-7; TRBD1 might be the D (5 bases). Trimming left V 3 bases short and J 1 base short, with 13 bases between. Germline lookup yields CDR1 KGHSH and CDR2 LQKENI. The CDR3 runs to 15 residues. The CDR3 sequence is CASSPSGRGSYEQYV. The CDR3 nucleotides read TGTGCCAGCTCACCTTCAGGTAGGGGATCCTACGAGCAGTACGTC.

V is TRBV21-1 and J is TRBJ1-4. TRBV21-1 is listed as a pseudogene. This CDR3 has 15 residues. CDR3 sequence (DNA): TGTGCCAGCAGCACTCCTAGGAGACCTAATGAAAAACTGTTTTTT. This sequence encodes CASSTPRRPNEKLFF.

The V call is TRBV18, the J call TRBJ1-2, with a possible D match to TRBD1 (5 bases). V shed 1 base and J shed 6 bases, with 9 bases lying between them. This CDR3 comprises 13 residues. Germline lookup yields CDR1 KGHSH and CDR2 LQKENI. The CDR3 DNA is TGTGCCAGCTCACCACGATCGGGGGATGGCTACACCTTC. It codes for CASSPRSGDGYTF.

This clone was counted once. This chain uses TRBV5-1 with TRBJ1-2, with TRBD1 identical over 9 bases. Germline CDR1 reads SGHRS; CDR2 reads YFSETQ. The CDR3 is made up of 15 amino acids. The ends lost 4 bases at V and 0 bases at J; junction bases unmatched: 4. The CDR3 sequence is CASSPGQGPNYGYTF. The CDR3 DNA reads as TGCGCCAGCAGCCCAGGACAGGGGCCTAACTATGGCTACACCTTC. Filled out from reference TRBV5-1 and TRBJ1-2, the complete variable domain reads KAGVTQTPRYLIKTRGQQVTLSCSPISGHRSVSWYQQTPGQGLQFLFEYFSETQRNKGNFPGRFSGRQFSNSRSEMNVSTLELGDSALYLCASSPGQGPNYGYTFGSGTRLTVV.

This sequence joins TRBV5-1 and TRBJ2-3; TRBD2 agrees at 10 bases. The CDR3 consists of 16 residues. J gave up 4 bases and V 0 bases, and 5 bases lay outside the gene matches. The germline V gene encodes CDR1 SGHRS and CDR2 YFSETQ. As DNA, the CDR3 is TGCGCCAGCAGCTTGGGACTAGCGGGTTGGTCAGATACGCAGTATTTT. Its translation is CASSLGLAGWSDTQYF.

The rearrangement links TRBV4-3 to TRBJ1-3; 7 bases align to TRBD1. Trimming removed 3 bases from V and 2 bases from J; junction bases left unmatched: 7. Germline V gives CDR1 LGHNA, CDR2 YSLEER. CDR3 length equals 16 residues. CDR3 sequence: CASSHSTGFPGNTIYF. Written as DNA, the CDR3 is TGCGCCAGCAGCCACTCGACAGGGTTTCCTGGAAACACCATATATTTT.

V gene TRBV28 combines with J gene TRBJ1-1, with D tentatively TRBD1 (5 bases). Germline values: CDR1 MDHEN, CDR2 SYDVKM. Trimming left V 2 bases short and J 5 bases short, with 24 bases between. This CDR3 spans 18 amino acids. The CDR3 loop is CASSLQSRGLGGGTEAFF. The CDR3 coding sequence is TGTGCCAGCAGTTTACAGAGTAGGGGTTTGGGTGGCGGAACTGAAGCTTTCTTT. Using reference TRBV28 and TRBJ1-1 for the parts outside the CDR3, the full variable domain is DVKVTQSSRYLVKRTGEKVFLECVQDMDHENMFWYRQDPGLGLRLIYFSYDVKMKEKGDIPEGYSVSREKKERFSLILESASTNQTSMYLCASSLQSRGLGGGTEAFFGQGTRLTVV.

CDR3 in DNA: TGTGCCAGCAGTCTACAGGTTAACACAGATACGCAGTATTTT. Translation: CASSLQVNTDTQYF. The chain links TRBV27 to TRBJ2-3; tentative D call: TRBD1 (5 bases). The CDR3 extends over 14 amino acids. Germline-derived CDR1 and CDR2 are MNHEY and SMNVEV (reference sequence). Trimming cost V 5 bases and J 2 bases, with 11 bases left between them.

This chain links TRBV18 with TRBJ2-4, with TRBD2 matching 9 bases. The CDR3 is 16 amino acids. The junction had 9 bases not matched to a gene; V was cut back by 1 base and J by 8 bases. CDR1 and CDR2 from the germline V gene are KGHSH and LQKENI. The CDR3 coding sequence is TGTGCCAGCTCACCACGAATAGCGGGAGCTGGGGACATTCAGTACTTC. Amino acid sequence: CASSPRIAGAGDIQYF.

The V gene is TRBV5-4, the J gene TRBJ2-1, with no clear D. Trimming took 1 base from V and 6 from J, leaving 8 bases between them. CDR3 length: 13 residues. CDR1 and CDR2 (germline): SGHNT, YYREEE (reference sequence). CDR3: CASSLSTINEQFF. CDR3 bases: TGTGCCAGCAGCTTGTCCACTATCAATGAGCAGTTCTTC.

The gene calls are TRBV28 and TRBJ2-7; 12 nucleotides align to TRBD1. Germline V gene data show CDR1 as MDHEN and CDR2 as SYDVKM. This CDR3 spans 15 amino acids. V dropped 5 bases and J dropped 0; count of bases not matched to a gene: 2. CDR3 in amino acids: CASSGTGGPSYEQYF. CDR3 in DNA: TGTGCCAGCAGTGGGACAGGGGGCCCCTCCTACGAGCAGTACTTC.

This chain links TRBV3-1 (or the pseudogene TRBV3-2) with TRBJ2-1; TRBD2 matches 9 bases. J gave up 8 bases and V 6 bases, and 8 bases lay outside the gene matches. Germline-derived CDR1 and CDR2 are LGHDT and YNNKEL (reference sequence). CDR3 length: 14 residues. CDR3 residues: CASSPRVAGDEQFF. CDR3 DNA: TGTGCCAGCAGTCCCAGGGTAGCGGGGGATGAGCAGTTCTTC.

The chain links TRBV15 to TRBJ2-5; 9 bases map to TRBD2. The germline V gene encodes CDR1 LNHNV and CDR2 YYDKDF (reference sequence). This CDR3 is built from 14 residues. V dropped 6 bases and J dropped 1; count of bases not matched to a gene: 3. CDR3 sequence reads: CATSRAGGQETQYF. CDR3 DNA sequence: TGTGCCACCAGTCGAGCGGGAGGCCAAGAGACCCAGTACTTC.